The 16 T cell receptor beta chains reported below all come from one sample, sequenced in a study of OX40 agonist ivuxolimab in advanced cancers. Clones were read by immunoSEQ multiplex PCR, and TCRdb kept only the in-frame ones, dropping some. The repertoire includes 90,000 or so clones, about 91% of them detected once, and roughly 2.5% sits in the top ten. The sample here was CD4+ or CD8+ T cells sorted from blood, taken in a trial of the OX40 agonist ivuxolimab. All receptors derive from an adult with an advanced solid tumor such as melanoma, head and neck, liver or kidney cancer.

The V gene is TRBV28, the J gene TRBJ2-7; D perhaps matches TRBD2 (6 bases). Trimming cost V 6 bases and J 2 bases, with 17 bases left between them. The CDR3 runs 15 residues. Germline V gene data show CDR1 as MDHEN and CDR2 as SYDVKM. CDR3 protein: CASSQSGWTAYEQYF. CDR3 DNA sequence: TGTGCCAGCAGCCAGAGCGGGTGGACCGCCTACGAGCAGTACTTC.

V is TRBV10-2 and J is TRBJ2-7; 7 bases agree with TRBD1. The CDR3 spans 13 residues. Germline V CDR1 and CDR2: WSHSY, SAAADI. With 2 bases clipped from V and 2 bases from J, the junction kept 0 bases outside the gene matches. As DNA, the CDR3 is TGCGCCAGCAGTGAGACAGGGGCCTACGAGCAGTACTTC. Translation gives CASSETGAYEQYF.

The chain combines TRBV15 with TRBJ1-1; 7 bases are shared with TRBD1. V was clipped by 1 base and J by 0 bases; unmatched bases: 5. CDR1 and CDR2 from the germline V gene are LNHNV and YYDKDF (reference sequence). The CDR3 loop spans 16 amino acids. CDR3 in amino acids: CATSRGRGRVNTEAFF. The CDR3 nucleotides are TGTGCCACCAGCAGAGGGAGGGGGCGGGTGAACACTGAAGCTTTCTTT.

The rearrangement joins TRBV6-4 to TRBJ2-5; 7 positions match TRBD2. The germline V gene has CDR1 MRHNA and CDR2 SNTAGT. This CDR3 comprises 14 residues. With V trimmed by 3 bases and J by 2 bases, 3 bases remained unmatched. CDR3 sequence: CASSEVGGQETQYF. CDR3 DNA: TGTGCCAGCAGTGAGGTGGGAGGGCAAGAGACCCAGTACTTC.

The rearrangement uses TRBV7-2 and TRBJ2-2, with TRBD2 matching 12 bases. CDR1 is SGHTA and CDR2 is FQGNSA in the germline V gene. The CDR3 extends over 17 amino acids. The V segment lost 4 bases and the J segment 1 base; nucleotides outside the gene matches: 4. The CDR3 coding sequence is TGTGCCAGCAGCTCAGGACTAGCGGGAAAGAACACCGGGGAGCTGTTTTTT. It codes for CASSSGLAGKNTGELFF.

The chain joins TRBV21-1 to TRBJ2-3. TRBV21-1 is a pseudogene locus. The CDR3 is 16 residues long. CDR3 DNA sequence: TGTGCCAGCAGCAAAGGGGGCTGGACTAGCACAGATACGCAGTATTTT. Amino acids: CASSKGGWTSTDTQYF.

The genes are TRBV28 and TRBJ2-7; 7 nucleotides align to TRBD1. This CDR3 has 14 amino acids. The junction had 6 bases not matched to a gene; V was cut back by 5 bases and J by 2 bases. Germline V gene data show CDR1 as MDHEN and CDR2 as SYDVKM. This CDR3 reads CASSPGTVPYEQYF. CDR3 DNA: TGTGCCAGCAGTCCCGGGACAGTCCCCTACGAGCAGTACTTC.

This chain connects TRBV4-1 to TRBJ2-7; TRBD1 might be the D (6 bases). V dropped 5 bases and J dropped 2 bases, with 13 bases sitting between them. The germline gives CDR1 MGHRA, CDR2 YSYEKL. The CDR3 totals 14 residues. The CDR3 region is CASSSIGQTYEQYF. DNA of the CDR3: TGCGCCAGCAGCTCTATAGGACAGACCTACGAGCAGTACTTC.

Written as DNA, the CDR3 is TGTGCCATCAGTGTAGGGGCAGATACGCAGTATTTT. Translating gives CAISVGADTQYF. The rearrangement links TRBV10-3 to TRBJ2-3; tentatively, D is TRBD1 (5 bases). This CDR3 region has 12 residues. The germline CDR1 and CDR2 sequences are ENHRY and SYGVKD. The V end lost 4 bases, the J end lost 4 bases, and 6 bases lay between the germline ends.

The chain links TRBV7-9 to TRBJ1-1; weak D call: TRBD1 (5 bases). Germline-derived CDR1 and CDR2 are SEHNR and FQNEAQ (reference sequence). This CDR3 region has 19 residues. V lost 6 bases and J lost 3, with 29 bases in between. The CDR3 is CASSWGLQRGPRRDTEAFF. The CDR3 DNA reads as TGTGCCAGCAGTTGGGGCCTCCAACGAGGACCCCGGAGGGACACTGAAGCTTTCTTT. Combining the CDR3 with reference TRBV7-9 and TRBJ1-1 gives the whole variable domain DTGVSQNPRHKITKRGQNVTFRCDPISEHNRLYWYRQTLGQGPEFLTYFQNEAQLEKSRLLSDRFSAERPKGSFSTLEIQRTEQGDSAMYLCASSWGLQRGPRRDTEAFFGQGTRLTVV.

The chain uses TRBV5-1 and TRBJ2-7; 7 nucleotides agree with TRBD2. This CDR3 is 16 amino acids long. Trimming took 0 bases from V and 0 from J; bases not matched to a gene: 6. Germline-derived CDR1 and CDR2 are SGHRS and YFSETQ. The CDR3 nucleotides are TGCGCCAGCAGCTTGGCCGGGTCTAGCGGCTCCTACGAGCAGTACTTC. This encodes CASSLAGSSGSYEQYF.

The chain recombines TRBV30 with TRBJ1-1; tentatively, D is TRBD1 (5 bases). From germline, CDR1 is GTSNPN and CDR2 SVGIG (reference sequence). The CDR3 extends over 15 amino acids. Trimming cost V 2 bases and J 5 bases, with 18 bases left between them. The CDR3 loop is CAWSRIRVEGTEAFF. CDR3 bases: TGTGCCTGGAGTCGTATTAGGGTCGAGGGGACTGAAGCTTTCTTT.

As to this clone: The sample carries other DNA sequences with the same CDR3. This chain joins TRBV5-1 and TRBJ1-1; D may be TRBD1 (6 bases). Trimming took off 0 bases at V and 2 bases at J, with 8 bases between the two ends. The V gene's germline CDR1 is SGHRS and CDR2 YFSETQ. The CDR3 sequence is 14 residues long. CDR3 residues: CASSLGQANTEAFF. The CDR3 coding sequence is TGCGCCAGCAGCTTGGGACAGGCAAACACTGAAGCTTTCTTT.

The chain recombines TRBV7-2 with TRBJ1-3; 7 nucleotides match TRBD1. The germline V gene has CDR1 SGHTA and CDR2 FQGNSA. Unmatched junction bases numbered 6, after V lost 5 bases and J lost 2 bases. The CDR3 spans 15 residues. The chain's CDR3 is CASSLQGTAGNTIYF. The DNA of the CDR3 is TGTGCCAGCAGCCTACAAGGGACAGCTGGAAACACCATATATTTT.

The chain links TRBV18 to TRBJ2-7; D is unresolved. Germline CDR1 and CDR2: KGHSH and LQKENI. CDR3 size: 13 residues. The V end lost 6 bases, the J end lost 3 bases, and 12 bases lay between the germline ends. CDR3 coding DNA: TGTGCCAGCTCCCGATCGAGGAACTACGAGCAGTACTTC. Its translation: CASSRSRNYEQYF.

The chain employs TRBV7-2 and TRBJ2-4; D might be TRBD1 (5 bases). Germline V gene sequence: CDR1 SGHTA, CDR2 FQGNSA. The ends were cut back, 0 bases at V and 7 bases at J, with 10 bases in the middle. The CDR3 spans 14 residues. CDR3 loop: CASSLARVMNIQYF. DNA for the CDR3: TGTGCCAGCAGCTTAGCCAGGGTCATGAACATTCAGTACTTC.